This record covers a single TCR beta chain. Its antigen remains unknown. TCR beta CDR3 region amplification was performed from RNA transcripts. In the first-round RT-PCR of the TCR CDR3, the HTBI primer set was used. TCRdb reanalysed the multiplex PCR reads using MiXCR and keeps one entry per CDR3 protein. The data contain under 700,000 distinct CDR3 sequences, under 60% of them singletons. The data derive from a study of T cells in Graves' hyperthyroidism and ophthalmopathy. Findings of the study overall: Most expanded thyroid clonotypes above 0.001 also appeared in blood. Ophthalmopathy and stable hyperthyroidism were separated by a 13 V-J model.

No progression to ophthalmopathy during 18 months of follow-up defined stable disease. This CDR3 contains 16 residues. Germline CDR1 SGHAT, CDR2 FQDESV (reference sequence). V shed 2 bases, J shed 4 bases, and the junction held 6 bases outside the gene matches. Material for sequencing was peripheral blood or thyroid tissue (not recorded which). The sequence came from a woman between 18 and 29 years old with Graves' hyperthyroidism. V gene TRBV11-1 combines with J gene TRBJ2-7, with 12 bases aligning to TRBD2. The CDR3 DNA follows: TGTGCCAGCAGCTTAAGGACTAGCGGGACAGTGTACGAGCAGTACTTC. Protein product: CASSLRTSGTVYEQYF.